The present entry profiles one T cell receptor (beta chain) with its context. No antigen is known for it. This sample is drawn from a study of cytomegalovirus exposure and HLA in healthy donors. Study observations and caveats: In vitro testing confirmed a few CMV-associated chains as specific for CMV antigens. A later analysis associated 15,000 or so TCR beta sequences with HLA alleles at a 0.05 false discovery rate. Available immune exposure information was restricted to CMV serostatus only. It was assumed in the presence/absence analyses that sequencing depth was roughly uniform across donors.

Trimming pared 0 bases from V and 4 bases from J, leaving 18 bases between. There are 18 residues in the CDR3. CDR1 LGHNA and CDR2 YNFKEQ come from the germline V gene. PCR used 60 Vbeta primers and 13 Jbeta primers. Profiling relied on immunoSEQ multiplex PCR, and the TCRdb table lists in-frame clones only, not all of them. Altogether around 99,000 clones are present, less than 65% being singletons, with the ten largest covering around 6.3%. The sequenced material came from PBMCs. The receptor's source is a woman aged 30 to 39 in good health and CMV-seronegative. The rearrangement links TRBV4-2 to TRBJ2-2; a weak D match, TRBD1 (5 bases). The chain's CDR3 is CASSQDRIQGSLTGELFF. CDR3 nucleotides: TGTGCCAGCAGCCAAGATAGAATCCAGGGCAGCCTCACCGGGGAGCTGTTTTTT.